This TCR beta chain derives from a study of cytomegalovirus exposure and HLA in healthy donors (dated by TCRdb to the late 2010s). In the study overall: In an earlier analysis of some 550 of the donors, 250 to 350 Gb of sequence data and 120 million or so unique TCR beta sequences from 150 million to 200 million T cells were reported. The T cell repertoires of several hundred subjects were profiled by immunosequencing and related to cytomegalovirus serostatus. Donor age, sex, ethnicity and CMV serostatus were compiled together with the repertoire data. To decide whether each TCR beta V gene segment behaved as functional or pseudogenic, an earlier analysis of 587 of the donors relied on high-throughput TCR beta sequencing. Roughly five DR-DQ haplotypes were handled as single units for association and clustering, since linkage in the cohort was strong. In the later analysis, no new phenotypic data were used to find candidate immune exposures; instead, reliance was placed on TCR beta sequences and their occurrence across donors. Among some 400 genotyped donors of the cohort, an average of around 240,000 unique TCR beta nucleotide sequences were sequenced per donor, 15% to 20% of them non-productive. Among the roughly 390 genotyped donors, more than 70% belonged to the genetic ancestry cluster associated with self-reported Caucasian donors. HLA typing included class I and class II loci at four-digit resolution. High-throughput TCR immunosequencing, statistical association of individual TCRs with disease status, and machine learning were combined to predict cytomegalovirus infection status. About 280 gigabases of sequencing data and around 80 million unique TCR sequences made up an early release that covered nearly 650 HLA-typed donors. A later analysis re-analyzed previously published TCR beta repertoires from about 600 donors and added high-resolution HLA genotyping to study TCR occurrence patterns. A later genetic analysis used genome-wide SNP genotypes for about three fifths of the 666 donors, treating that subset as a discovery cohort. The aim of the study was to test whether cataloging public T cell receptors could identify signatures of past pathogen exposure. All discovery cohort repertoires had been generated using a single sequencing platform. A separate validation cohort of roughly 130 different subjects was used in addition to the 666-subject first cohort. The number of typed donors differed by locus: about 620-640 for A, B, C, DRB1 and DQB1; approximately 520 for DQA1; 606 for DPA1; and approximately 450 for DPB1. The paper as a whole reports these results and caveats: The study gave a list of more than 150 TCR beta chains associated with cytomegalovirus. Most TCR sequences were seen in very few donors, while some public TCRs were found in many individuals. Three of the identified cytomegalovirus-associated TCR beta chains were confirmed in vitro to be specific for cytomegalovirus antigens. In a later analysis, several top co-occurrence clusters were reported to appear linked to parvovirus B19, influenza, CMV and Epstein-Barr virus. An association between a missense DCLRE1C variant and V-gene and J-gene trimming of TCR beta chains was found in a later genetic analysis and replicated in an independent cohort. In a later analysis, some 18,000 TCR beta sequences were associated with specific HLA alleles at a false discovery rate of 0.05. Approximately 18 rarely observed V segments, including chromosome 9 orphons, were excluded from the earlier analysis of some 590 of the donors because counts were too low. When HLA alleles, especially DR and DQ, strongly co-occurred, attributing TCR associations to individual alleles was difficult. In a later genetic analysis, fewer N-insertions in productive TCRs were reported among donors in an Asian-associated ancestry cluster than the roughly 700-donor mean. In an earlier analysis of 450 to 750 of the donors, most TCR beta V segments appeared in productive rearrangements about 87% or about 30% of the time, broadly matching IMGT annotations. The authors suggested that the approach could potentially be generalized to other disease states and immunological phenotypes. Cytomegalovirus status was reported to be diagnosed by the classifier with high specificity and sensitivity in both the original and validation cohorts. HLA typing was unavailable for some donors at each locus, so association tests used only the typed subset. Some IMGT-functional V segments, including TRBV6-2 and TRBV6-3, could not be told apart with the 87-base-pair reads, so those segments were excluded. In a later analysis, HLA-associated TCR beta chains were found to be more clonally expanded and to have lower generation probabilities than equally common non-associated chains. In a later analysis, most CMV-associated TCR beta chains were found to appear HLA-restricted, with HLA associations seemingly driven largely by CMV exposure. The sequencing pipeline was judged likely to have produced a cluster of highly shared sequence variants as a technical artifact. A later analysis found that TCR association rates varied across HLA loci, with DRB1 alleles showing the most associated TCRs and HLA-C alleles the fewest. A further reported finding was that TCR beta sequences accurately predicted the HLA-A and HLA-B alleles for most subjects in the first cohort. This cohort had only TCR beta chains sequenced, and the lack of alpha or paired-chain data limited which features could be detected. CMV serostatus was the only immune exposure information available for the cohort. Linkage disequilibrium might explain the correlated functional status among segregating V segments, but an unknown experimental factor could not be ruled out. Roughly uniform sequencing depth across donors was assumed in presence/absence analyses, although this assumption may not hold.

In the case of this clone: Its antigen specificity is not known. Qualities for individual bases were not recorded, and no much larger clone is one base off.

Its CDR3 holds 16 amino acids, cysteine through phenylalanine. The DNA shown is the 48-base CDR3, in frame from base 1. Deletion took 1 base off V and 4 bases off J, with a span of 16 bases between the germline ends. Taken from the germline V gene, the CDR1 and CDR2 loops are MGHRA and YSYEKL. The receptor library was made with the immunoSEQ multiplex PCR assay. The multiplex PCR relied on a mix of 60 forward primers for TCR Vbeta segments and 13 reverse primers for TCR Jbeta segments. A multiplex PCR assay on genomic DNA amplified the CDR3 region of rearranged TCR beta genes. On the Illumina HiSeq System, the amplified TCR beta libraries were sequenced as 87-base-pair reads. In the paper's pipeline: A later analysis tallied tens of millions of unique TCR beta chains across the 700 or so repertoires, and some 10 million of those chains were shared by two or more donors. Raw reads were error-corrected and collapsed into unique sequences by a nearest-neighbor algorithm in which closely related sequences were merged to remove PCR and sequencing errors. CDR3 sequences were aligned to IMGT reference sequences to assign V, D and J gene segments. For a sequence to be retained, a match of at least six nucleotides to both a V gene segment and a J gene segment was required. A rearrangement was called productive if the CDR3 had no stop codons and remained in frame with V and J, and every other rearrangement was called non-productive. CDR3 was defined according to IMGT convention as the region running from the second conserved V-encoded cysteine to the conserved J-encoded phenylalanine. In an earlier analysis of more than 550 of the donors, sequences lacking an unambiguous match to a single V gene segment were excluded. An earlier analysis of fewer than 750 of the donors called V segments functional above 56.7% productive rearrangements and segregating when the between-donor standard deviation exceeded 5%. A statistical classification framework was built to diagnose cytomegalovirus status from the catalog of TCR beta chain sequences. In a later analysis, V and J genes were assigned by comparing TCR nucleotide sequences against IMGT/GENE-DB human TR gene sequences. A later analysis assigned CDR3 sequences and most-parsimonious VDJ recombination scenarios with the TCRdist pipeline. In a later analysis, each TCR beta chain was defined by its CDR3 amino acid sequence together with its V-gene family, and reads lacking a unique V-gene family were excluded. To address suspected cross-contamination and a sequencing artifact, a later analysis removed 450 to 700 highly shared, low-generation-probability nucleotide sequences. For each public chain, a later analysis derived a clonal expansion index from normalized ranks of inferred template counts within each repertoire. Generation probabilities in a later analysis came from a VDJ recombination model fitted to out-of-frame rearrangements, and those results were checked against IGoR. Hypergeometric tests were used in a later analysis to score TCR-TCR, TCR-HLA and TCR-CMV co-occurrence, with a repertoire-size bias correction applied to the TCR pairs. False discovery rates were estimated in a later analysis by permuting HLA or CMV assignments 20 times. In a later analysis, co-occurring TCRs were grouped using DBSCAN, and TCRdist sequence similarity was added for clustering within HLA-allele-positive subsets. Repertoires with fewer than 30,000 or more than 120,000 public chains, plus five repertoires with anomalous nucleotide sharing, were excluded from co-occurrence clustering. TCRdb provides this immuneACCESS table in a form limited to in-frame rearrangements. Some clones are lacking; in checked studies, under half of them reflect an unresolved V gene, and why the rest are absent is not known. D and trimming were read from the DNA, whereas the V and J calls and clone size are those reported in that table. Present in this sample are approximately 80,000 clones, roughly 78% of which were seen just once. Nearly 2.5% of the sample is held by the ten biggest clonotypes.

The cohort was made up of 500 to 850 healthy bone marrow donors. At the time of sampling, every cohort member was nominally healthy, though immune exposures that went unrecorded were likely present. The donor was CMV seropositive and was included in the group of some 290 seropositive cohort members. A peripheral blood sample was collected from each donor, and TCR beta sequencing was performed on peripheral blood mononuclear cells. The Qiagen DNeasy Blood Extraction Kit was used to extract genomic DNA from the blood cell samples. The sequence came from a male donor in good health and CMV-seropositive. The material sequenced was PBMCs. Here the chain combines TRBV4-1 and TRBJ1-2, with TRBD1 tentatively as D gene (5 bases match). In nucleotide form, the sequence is TGCGCCAGCAGCCAAGGAGGCCGGACACGGTCCTATGGCTACACCTTC. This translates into CASSQGGRTRSYGYTF.